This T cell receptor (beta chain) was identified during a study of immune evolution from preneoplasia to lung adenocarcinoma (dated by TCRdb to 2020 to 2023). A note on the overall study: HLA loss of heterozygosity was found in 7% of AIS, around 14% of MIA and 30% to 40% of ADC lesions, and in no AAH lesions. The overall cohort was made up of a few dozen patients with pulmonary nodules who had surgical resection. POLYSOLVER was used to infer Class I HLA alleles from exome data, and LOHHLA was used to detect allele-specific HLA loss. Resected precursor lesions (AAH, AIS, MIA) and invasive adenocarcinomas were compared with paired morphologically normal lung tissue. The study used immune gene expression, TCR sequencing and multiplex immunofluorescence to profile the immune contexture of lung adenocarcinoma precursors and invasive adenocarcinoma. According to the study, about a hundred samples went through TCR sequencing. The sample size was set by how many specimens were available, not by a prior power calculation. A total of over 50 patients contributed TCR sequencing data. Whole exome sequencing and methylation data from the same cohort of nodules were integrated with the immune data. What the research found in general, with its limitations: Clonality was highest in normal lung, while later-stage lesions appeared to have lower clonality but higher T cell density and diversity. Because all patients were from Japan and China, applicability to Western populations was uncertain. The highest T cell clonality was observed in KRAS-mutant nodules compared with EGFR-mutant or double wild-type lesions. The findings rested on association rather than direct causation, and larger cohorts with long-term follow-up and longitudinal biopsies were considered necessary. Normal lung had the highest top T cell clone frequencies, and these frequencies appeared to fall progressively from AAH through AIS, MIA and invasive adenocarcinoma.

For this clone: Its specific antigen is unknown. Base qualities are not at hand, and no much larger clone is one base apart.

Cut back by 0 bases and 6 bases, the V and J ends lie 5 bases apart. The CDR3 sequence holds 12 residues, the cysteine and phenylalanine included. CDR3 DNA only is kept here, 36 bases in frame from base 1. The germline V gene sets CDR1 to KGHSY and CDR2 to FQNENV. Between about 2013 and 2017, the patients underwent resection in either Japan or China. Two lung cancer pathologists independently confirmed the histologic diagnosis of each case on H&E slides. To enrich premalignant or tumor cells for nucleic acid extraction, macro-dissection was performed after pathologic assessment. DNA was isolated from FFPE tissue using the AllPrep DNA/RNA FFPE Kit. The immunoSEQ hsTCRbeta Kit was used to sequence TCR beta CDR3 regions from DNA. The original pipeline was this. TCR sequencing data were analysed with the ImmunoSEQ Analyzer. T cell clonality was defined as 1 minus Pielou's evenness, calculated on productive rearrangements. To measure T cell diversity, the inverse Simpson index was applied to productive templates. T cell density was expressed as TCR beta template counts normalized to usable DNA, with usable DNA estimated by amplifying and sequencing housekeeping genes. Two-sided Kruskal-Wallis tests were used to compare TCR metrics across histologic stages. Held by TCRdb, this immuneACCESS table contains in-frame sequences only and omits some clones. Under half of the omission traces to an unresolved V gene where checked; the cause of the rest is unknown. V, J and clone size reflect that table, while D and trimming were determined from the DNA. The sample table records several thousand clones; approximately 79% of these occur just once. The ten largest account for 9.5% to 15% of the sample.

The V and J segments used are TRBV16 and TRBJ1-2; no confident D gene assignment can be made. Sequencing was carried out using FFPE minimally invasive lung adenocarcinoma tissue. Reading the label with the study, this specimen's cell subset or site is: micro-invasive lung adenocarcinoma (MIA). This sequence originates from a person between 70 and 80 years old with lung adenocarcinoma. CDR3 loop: CASSQSRNGYTF. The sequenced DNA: TGTGCCAGCAGCCAATCCCGTAATGGCTACACCTTC.